Following are 9 T cell receptor beta chains from one sample sequenced in a study of shared clonotypes between healthy human individuals. Profiled with immunoSEQ multiplex PCR; TCRdb holds only in-frame clones, not every one. The sample includes about 500,000 clones, approximately 80% of them seen just once. Sequencing input: PBMCs. The source of these receptors is a woman between 35 and 50 years old in good health. Some clones in this sample may be carry-over from other donors' samples.

The V and J genes are TRBV5-4 and TRBJ2-3; D is unresolved. CDR1 is SGHNT, CDR2 YYREEE, per germline (reference sequence). The CDR3 runs 13 residues. The ends were cut back, 2 bases at V and 4 bases at J, with 8 bases in the middle. This CDR3 is CASSLRAADTQYF. The CDR3, as DNA: TGTGCCAGCAGCTTAAGGGCGGCAGATACGCAGTATTTT.

The rearrangement uses TRBV9 and TRBJ1-3; weak D call: TRBD1 (6 bases). The J call may be wrong; the DNA end is better matched by TRBJ2-2. Germline CDR1 SGDLS, CDR2 YYNGEE. CDR3 length: 16 amino acids. The CDR3 DNA sequence: TGTGCCAGCAGCCTAGGGCCAGGGGCGGAGACCGGGGAGCTGTTTTTT. This codes for CASSLGPGAETGELFF.

The chain employs TRBV6-5 and TRBJ1-3; no definite D call. The V end lost 6 bases, the J end lost 4 bases, and 16 bases lay between the germline ends. This CDR3 has 15 amino acids. Germline V CDR1 and CDR2: MNHEY, SVGAGI. The CDR3 sequence is CASSPVRPGGNTIYF. The CDR3, as DNA: TGTGCCAGCAGCCCGGTTCGCCCCGGGGGAAACACCATATATTTT.

The genes are TRBV7-9 and TRBJ2-5; tentative D call: TRBD1 (5 bases). Germline V gene lookup returns CDR1 SEHNR and CDR2 FQNEAQ (reference sequence). The CDR3 extends over 13 amino acids. Trimming removed 3 bases at V and 3 bases at J, with 8 bases between. This CDR3 reads CASSFAREETQYF. CDR3 sequence (DNA): TGTGCCAGCAGCTTCGCCAGGGAAGAGACCCAGTACTTC.

This clone has a count of ten or more. Other DNA sequences from this sample encode an identical CDR3 as well. The V call is TRBV4-1, the J call TRBJ1-1; D call uncertain. V lost 0 bases to trimming and J lost 4 bases, with 12 bases between them. Germline loops: CDR1 MGHRA, CDR2 YSYEKL. This CDR3 comprises 15 residues. CDR3 sequence: CASSQEPFDATEAFF. In nucleotides, the CDR3 is TGCGCCAGCAGCCAAGAACCTTTTGATGCCACTGAAGCTTTCTTT.

A word on this clone: A read error is likely here: a far larger clone is one base away. The chain couples TRBV6-4 to TRBJ2-6, with TRBD1 identical over 7 bases. This CDR3 region has 18 residues. After removal of 4 bases from V and 0 bases from J, the junction contained 9 bases not matched to a gene. Germline loops: CDR1 MRHNA, CDR2 SNTAGT. The DNA of the CDR3 is TGTGCCAGCAGTGGGGCGGCAGGGGGAAGCTCTGGGGCCAACGTCCTGACTTTC. Its translation is CASSGAAGGSSGANVLTF.

The genes are TRBV6-6 and TRBJ2-5; 10 positions agree with TRBD1. Germline CDR1 reads MNHNY; CDR2 reads SVGAGI (reference sequence). The CDR3 is 15 amino acids. Germline trimming cut 6 bases from V and 5 bases from J; bases unmatched to any gene: 9. In nucleotides, the CDR3 is TGTGCCAGCAGCCGGGGACAGGGGAAATACGAGACCCAGTACTTC. Translation gives CASSRGQGKYETQYF.

This sequence joins TRBV30 and TRBJ1-4, with D tentatively TRBD1 (6 bases). Trimming took 5 bases from V and 1 from J, leaving 11 bases between them. The CDR3 consists of 14 residues. CDR1 and CDR2 (germline): GTSNPN, SVGIG (reference sequence). CDR3 bases: TGTGCCTGGGGAAGGACAGTAACTAATGAAAAACTGTTTTTT. Translation gives CAWGRTVTNEKLFF.

This chain links TRBV7-9 with TRBJ2-5, with TRBD2 as a possible D gene (5 bases). The DNA matches TRBJ2-7 better at its end, which makes the J call doubtful. This CDR3 is built from 14 residues. Germline lookup yields CDR1 SEHNR and CDR2 FQNEAQ (reference sequence). CDR3 sequence reads: CASSFGLSPYEQYF. DNA for the CDR3: TGTGCCAGCAGCTTCGGACTGAGTCCCTACGAGCAGTACTTC.